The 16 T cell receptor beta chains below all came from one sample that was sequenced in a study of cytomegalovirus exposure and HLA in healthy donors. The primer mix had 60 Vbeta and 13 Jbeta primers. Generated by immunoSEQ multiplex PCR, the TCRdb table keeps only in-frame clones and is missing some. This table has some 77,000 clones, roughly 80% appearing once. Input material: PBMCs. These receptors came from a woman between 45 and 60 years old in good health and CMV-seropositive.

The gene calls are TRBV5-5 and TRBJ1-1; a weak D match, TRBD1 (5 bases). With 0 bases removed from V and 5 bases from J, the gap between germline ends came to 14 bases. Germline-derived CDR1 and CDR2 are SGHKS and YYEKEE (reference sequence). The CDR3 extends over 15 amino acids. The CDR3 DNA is TGTGCCAGCAGCTTGGGGGGGAGGGGAGGGACTGAAGCTTTCTTT. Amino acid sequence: CASSLGGRGGTEAFF.

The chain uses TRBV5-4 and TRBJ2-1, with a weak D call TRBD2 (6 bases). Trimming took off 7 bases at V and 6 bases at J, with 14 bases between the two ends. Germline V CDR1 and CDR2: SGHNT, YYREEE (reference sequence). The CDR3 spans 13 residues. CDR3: CASSAGGPNEQFF. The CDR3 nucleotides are TGTGCCAGCTCCGCCGGGGGTCCCAATGAGCAGTTCTTC.

The CDR3 reads CASMRGGGYTF. The CDR3 DNA is TGTGCCAGCATGAGGGGGGGCGGCTACACCTTC. J is TRBJ1-2 and V is TRBV2; possibly TRBD1 for D (6 bases). V was trimmed by 7 bases and J by 8 bases, leaving 11 bases between them. The CDR3 runs 11 residues. In germline, CDR1 is SNHLY, CDR2 FYNNEI.

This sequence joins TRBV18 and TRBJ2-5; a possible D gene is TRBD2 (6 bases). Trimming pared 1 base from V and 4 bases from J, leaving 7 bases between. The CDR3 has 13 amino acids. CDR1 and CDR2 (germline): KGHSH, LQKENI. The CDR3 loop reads CASSPQRAETQYF. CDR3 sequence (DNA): TGTGCCAGCTCACCACAGCGGGCAGAGACCCAGTACTTC.

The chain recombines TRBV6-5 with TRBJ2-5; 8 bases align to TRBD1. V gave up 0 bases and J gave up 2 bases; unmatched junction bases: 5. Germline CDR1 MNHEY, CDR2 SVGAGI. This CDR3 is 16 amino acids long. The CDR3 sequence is CASSYSSTGGQETQYF. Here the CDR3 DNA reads TGTGCCAGCAGTTACTCGAGCACAGGGGGACAAGAGACCCAGTACTTC.

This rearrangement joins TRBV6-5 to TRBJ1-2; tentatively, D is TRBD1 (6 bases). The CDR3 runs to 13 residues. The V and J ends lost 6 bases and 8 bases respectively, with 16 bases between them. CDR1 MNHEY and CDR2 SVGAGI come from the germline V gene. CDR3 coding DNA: TGTGCCAGCAGGGGTACAGGGTCCTACGGCTACACCTTC. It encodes CASRGTGSYGYTF.

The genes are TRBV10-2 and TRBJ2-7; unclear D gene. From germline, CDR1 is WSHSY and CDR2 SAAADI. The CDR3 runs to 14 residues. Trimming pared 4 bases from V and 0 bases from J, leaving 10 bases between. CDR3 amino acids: CASSVDMSSYEQYF. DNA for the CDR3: TGCGCCAGCAGTGTTGACATGAGCTCCTACGAGCAGTACTTC.

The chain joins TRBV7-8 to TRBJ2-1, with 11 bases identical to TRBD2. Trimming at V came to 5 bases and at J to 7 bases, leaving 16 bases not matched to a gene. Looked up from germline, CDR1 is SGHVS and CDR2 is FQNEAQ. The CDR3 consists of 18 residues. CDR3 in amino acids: CASSPRTSGFSSGNEQFF. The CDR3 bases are TGTGCCAGCAGCCCTCGGACTAGCGGGTTTTCAAGTGGAAATGAGCAGTTCTTC. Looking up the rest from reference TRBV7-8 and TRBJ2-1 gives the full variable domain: GAGVSQSPRYKVAKRGQDVALRCDPISGHVSLFWYQQALGQGPEFLTYFQNEAQLDKSGLPSDRFFAERPEGSVSTLKIQRTQQEDSAVYLCASSPRTSGFSSGNEQFFGPGTRLTVL.

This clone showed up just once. The CDR3 coding sequence is TGTGCCAGCAGCGTAGCTTACAATGAGCAGTTCTTC. This sequence encodes CASSVAYNEQFF. V and J are TRBV9 and TRBJ2-1; D remains unclear. CDR3 length: 12 residues. The V gene lost 0 bases and the J gene lost 4 bases, with 2 bases spanning the gap. Germline V gives CDR1 SGDLS, CDR2 YYNGEE.

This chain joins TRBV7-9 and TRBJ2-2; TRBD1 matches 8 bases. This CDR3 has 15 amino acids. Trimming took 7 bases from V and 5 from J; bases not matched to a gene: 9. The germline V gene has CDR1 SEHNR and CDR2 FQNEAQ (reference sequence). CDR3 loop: CASNFGQGGTGELFF. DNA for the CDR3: TGTGCCAGCAACTTTGGACAGGGTGGAACCGGGGAGCTGTTTTTT.

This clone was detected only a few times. Written as DNA, the CDR3 is TGCGCCAGCGGGGGGCCGACTAGCGGAAGCTACAATGAGCAGTTCTTC. Residues: CASGGPTSGSYNEQFF. V usage is TRBV10-2 and J usage is TRBJ2-1; 9 nucleotides line up with TRBD2. Germline V gene lookup returns CDR1 WSHSY and CDR2 SAAADI. The V segment lost 8 bases and the J segment 3 bases; nucleotides outside the gene matches: 11. CDR3 length: 16 residues.

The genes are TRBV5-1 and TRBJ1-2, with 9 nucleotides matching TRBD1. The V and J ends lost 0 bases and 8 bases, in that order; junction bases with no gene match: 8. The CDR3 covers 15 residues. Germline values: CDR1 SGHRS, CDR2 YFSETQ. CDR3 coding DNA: TGCGCCAGCAGCTTGGATTGGACAGGGGCAATAGGCTACACCTTC. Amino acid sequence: CASSLDWTGAIGYTF. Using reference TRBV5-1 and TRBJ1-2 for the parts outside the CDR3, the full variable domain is KAGVTQTPRYLIKTRGQQVTLSCSPISGHRSVSWYQQTPGQGLQFLFEYFSETQRNKGNFPGRFSGRQFSNSRSEMNVSTLELGDSALYLCASSLDWTGAIGYTFGSGTRLTVV.

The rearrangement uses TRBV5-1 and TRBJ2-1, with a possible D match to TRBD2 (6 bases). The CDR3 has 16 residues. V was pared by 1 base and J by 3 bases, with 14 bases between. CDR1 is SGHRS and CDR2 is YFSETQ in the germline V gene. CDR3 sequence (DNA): TGCGCCAGCAGCTTGATACCCGGGGGAGTCTACAATGAGCAGTTCTTC. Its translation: CASSLIPGGVYNEQFF. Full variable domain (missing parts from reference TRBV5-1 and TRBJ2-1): KAGVTQTPRYLIKTRGQQVTLSCSPISGHRSVSWYQQTPGQGLQFLFEYFSETQRNKGNFPGRFSGRQFSNSRSEMNVSTLELGDSALYLCASSLIPGGVYNEQFFGPGTRLTVL.

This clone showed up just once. CDR3: CASSLTALDGYTF. The CDR3 bases are TGTGCCAGCAGCCTGACAGCTCTTGATGGCTACACCTTC. The chain employs TRBV9 and TRBJ1-2; tentative D call: TRBD1 (5 bases). CDR1 and CDR2 (germline): SGDLS, YYNGEE. V dropped 4 bases and J dropped 6 bases, with 13 bases sitting between them. The length of the CDR3 is 13 residues.

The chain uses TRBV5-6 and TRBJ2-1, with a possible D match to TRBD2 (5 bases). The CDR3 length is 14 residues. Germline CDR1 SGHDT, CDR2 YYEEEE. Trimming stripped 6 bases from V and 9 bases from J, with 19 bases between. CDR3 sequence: CASTRGGYKGEQFF. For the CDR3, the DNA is TGTGCCAGCACCCGCGGCGGGTACAAGGGTGAGCAGTTCTTC.

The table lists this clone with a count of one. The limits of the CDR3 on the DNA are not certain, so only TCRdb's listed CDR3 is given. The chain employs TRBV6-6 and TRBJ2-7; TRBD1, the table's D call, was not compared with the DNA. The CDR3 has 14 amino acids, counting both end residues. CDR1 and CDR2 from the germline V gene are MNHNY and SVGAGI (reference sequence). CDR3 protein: CASSSSTAFYEQYF.